A selection of T cell receptor beta chains follows, all from one sample in a study of vaccination and CD4 T cells after COVID-19. TCRdb reprocessed the PCR reads via MiXCR and lists one record per CDR3 protein. In the table there are some 12,000 distinct CDR3 sequences, 45% to 55% of which are singletons. For these TCRs, the target antigens are not known. Sequenced material: CD4+ T cells from blood, cultured in vitro. These receptors were obtained from a human donor who had recovered from COVID-19. Both conserved end residues are part of each CDR3. The D gene is left open where the match is weak. Clone size appears in some rows only: once, few, many, or a class for an expanded clone.

abundance	v_gene	j_gene	d_gene	CDR3aa	CDR3nt
.	TRBV9	TRBJ2-5	TRBD1	CASSVGIGTGGETQYF	TGTGCCAGCAGCGTAGGGATTGGGACAGGCGGGGAGACCCAGTACTTC
.	TRBV12-3/TRBV12-4	TRBJ2-3	.	CASTPLRGRDTQYF	TGTGCCAGCACCCCCCTCAGGGGTCGCGATACGCAGTATTTT
few	TRBV20-1	TRBJ1-5	TRBD1	CSARARGQGSNQPQHF	TGCAGTGCTAGAGCTCGGGGACAGGGAAGCAATCAGCCCCAGCATTTT
few	TRBV12-3/TRBV12-4	TRBJ2-5	TRBD2	CASTRRGGETQYF	TGTGCCAGCACCCGACGGGGGGGGGAGACCCAGTACTTC
.	TRBV11-2	TRBJ2-5	TRBD2	CASSSQPTSGRETQYF	TGTGCCAGCAGCTCTCAGCCGACTAGCGGGAGGGAGACCCAGTACTTC
.	TRBV7-3	TRBJ2-3	.	CASSPGTDTQYF	TGTGCCAGCAGCCCCGGCACAGATACGCAGTATTTT
.	TRBV7-3	TRBJ2-7	TRBD1	CASSLGTGAKQYF	TGTGCCAGCAGCTTAGGGACAGGGGCGAAGCAGTACTTC
.	TRBV20-1	TRBJ2-5	TRBD1	CSAEADRGRETQYF	TGCAGTGCGGAAGCGGACAGGGGGCGAGAGACCCAGTACTTC
.	TRBV20-1	TRBJ2-5	.	CSAKRGAGPQETQYF	TGCAGTGCTAAAAGAGGGGCGGGACCACAAGAGACCCAGTACTTC
few	TRBV7-9	TRBJ2-7	.	CASSFGRNEQYF	TGTGCCAGCAGCTTTGGGCGAAACGAGCAGTACTTC
.	TRBV20-1	TRBJ1-1	TRBD1	CSPGQGSNTEAFF	TGCAGTCCCGGACAGGGCAGCAACACTGAAGCTTTCTTT
.	TRBV27	TRBJ2-1	.	CASSYSNPLNEQFF	TGTGCCAGCAGTTACTCAAACCCCCTCAATGAGCAGTTCTTC
few	TRBV15	TRBJ1-1	.	CATSRSKGETEAFF	TGTGCCACCAGCAGATCTAAGGGTGAGACTGAAGCTTTCTTT
few	TRBV19	TRBJ1-2	.	CASSKGYYGYTF	TGTGCCAGTAGTAAGGGATACTATGGCTACACCTTC